The present T cell receptor beta chain was sequenced within a study of T cell repertoires in cytomegalovirus infection. Overall study: Matching HLA type and CMV infection were both indicated by public TCR beta signatures.

CDR3 size: 15 residues. V lost 3 bases, J lost 2 bases, and 11 bases lay in between. Germline values: CDR1 LNHDA, CDR2 SQIVND (reference sequence). Study-wide results and limits: The cumulative frequency of public TCR beta families distinguished individuals who carried CMV together with the relevant HLA. It was HLA-C-restricted CMV-specific TCR beta clonotypes that dominated the response ex vivo.

MiXCR was run by TCRdb on the reads, yielding one entry per CDR3 protein. This sample yields 100,000 to 150,000 distinct CDR3 sequences, of which more than 30% are seen a single time; about 54% belongs to the top ten. Regarding this clonotype: What it binds is unknown.

The source material was CD8+ T cells from cultured PBMCs, sampled from culture after CMV antigen stimulation. The genes are TRBV19 and TRBJ2-1; D possibly uses TRBD1 or TRBD2 (5 bases each). This sequence originates from a human donor in good health (CMV status not recorded). Some clones in this sample may be carry-over from other donors' samples. CDR3 nucleotides: TGTGCCAGTAGTATTGAGGGGAGCCCCTACAATGAGCAGTTCTTC. Translation gives CASSIEGSPYNEQFF.